This TCR beta chain was observed in a study of blood T cells in healthy people across ages (dated by TCRdb to the mid-2010s). Study-level background: In model experiments, template switching captured roughly one uniquely barcoded TCR beta cDNA molecule for every two T cells. To track age-related changes in TCR beta repertoire diversity, the study relied on deep sequencing normalized with unique cDNA molecular identifiers. The donors were divided into four age groups: young (average around 15 years), middle-aged (almost 40), aged (approximately 59) and long-lived (82). Two additional independent replicas of 1 million unique cDNA reads from the same blood draw were analyzed for two donors (one aged 18 to 30 and one aged 80 or older). General study outcomes and caveats: Estimates of total diversity based on one million sequenced T cells were regarded as lower bounds and as underestimates. As age increased, observed TCR beta diversity per million T cells dropped in a roughly linear way, and a significant reduction was already evident by age about 40. Because profiling used bulk unsorted PBMCs, naive and antigen-experienced compartments could not be compared conclusively. A strong correlation was found between observed TCR beta diversity and the percentage of naive T cells measured by flow cytometry. Compared with the aged group, the long-lived group had more naive CD4+ T cells, fewer expanded clones and increased TCR diversity, suggesting age selection. Because donor CMV infection status was unknown, age-related changes in expanded clonotypes were potentially confounded.

With regard to this clonotype: Its cognate antigen has yet to be identified. It has no much larger one-base neighbor in the sample; base qualities were not kept.

Systemically healthy Caucasian individuals from Russia, 39 in total and aged about 6 to 95 years, were included as donors. Roughly 9 milliliters of peripheral blood were drawn from each donor into EDTA-treated Vacutainer tubes. Ficoll-Paque density-gradient centrifugation was used to isolate PBMCs, with at least 7 million obtained per sample. Trizol reagent was used to extract total RNA from PBMCs, with at least 5.5 micrograms per sample. The percentages of naive CD45RAhigh/CD27high T cells were determined by flow cytometry on a PBMC aliquot from every donor. CDR1 and CDR2 (SGHTA, FQGNSA) derive from the germline V gene. Its CDR3 holds 15 amino acids, cysteine through phenylalanine. Of all the DNA, just the CDR3 is kept, 45 bases in frame from base 1. To prepare the library, 5' RACE was applied. The instrument given in TCRdb is Illumina HiSeq 2500. The second PCR ran for roughly 7 to 12 cycles and used a J-beta primer mix along with a sample-barcoded 5' primer. Each TCR beta cDNA molecule received a unique molecular identifier from a template-switch 5' adaptor carrying 12 random nucleotides. At least 2.5 million CDR3-containing paired-end reads were obtained from each sample. First-strand cDNA synthesis was performed from all RNA using the Mint cDNA synthesis kit, with priming by a TRBC-specific oligonucleotide. Following uracil-DNA glycosylase treatment, a first 18-cycle PCR with universal primers M1SS and BC2_uni_R was performed on all cDNA. Under the source paper's analysis protocol: For normalization, 1 million high-quality reads, each with a distinct molecular identifier, were randomly selected from each sample. Instead of being binned into consensus sequences, reads with shared molecular identifiers were discarded. MiTCR, with a Q25 quality threshold and the strictest error-elimination algorithm, was used for CDR3 identification, clonotype clustering and error correction. A nonparametric unseen species model with Euler transformation was used to estimate a lower bound on total TCR beta diversity. TCRdb cleaned the public reads at Q25 with fastp, built clones with MiXCR and kept in-frame beta chains. Under each unique CDR3 protein, matching rows form one entry showing the most common genes and DNA. TCRdb, rather than the study authors, made the V and J calls. The sample records 800,000 or so distinct CDR3 sequences, approximately 25% of which are singletons. The ten largest clones represent 3.7% of the sample.

These records were also assigned to another study, of T cells of mothers and their children. The second source states: Nine systemically healthy Caucasian individuals, comprising three mothers and their six children, were included as donors. cDNA synthesis consumed the entire amount of extracted RNA, loaded at approximately 1.4 ug RNA in each 15 ul reaction. Sample barcodes and 2-4 random nucleotides were added via the M1S primer in the second PCR. Over 8.5 million TCR beta CDR3 reads were obtained for each mother, and 2.7 million or so reads were obtained for each child. Thymic selection similarly shapes TCR recombination output in related and unrelated pairs, with minor effect from inherited differences. Normalized repertoire overlap was always slightly but never significantly higher in related than unrelated mother-child pairs. No persistent microchimeric T cell clones were found, with a detection sensitivity of approximately 100 clones per million clonotypes. In the study, deep NGS was used to compare the TCR beta repertoires of mothers and children, and features distinguishing related mother-child pairs from unrelated individuals were sought. The mean age was around 40 +/- 4 years for the mothers and about 12 +/- 4 years for the children. After adapter ligation with NEBNext reagents, the libraries were sequenced on Illumina HiSeq 2000 with 100+100 nt paired-end reads. Mother and child libraries were prepared a month apart and sequenced in separate runs to prevent cross-contamination. For each donor, between roughly 450,000 and 2,100,000 distinct TCR beta clonotypes were identified. Naive TCR beta clonotypes were estimated from low-frequency clonotypes matched to each donor's FACS-determined naive share, without sorting.

The clonotype comes from a boy between 10 and 17 years old in good health. The rearranged segments are TRBV7-2 and TRBJ2-5, with 13 central nucleotides matching TRBD2. The J call is uncertain, as TRBJ2-1 better fits the DNA end. The source material was blood. For the CDR3, the sequence is CASSLGTSGGGEQFF. The nucleotide sequence reads TGTGCCAGCAGCTTAGGGACTAGCGGGGGCGGGGAGCAGTTCTTC.